The rows below give T cell receptor beta chains drawn from one sample of a study of blood T cell repertoires in COVID-19. The method was immunoSEQ multiplex PCR; TCRdb's version includes in-frame clones alone and lacks a portion of them. The sample comprises about 97,000 clones, roughly nine tenths of which are singletons, and about 18% rests with the top ten. Sample: peripheral blood. The receptors come from a man aged 50 to 59 with acute or convalescent COVID-19. Both conserved end residues are part of each CDR3. The D gene is left open where the match is weak. Some rows have no size entry. The others give once, few or many, or a class for an expanded clone.

J gene	clone size	V gene	D gene	CDR3 protein	CDR3 DNA
TRBJ1-1	NA	TRBV12-3/TRBV12-4	NA	CASSFGAPFVAFF	TGTGCCAGCAGTTTTGGGGCGCCCTTTGTAGCTTTCTTT
TRBJ1-3	once	TRBV19	NA	CASSMDSYSGNTIYF	TGTGCCAGTAGTATGGACAGCTACTCTGGAAACACCATATATTTT
TRBJ1-4	NA	TRBV5-1	NA	CASSFTGDEKLFF	TGCGCCAGCAGCTTCACAGGTGATGAAAAACTGTTTTTT
TRBJ2-5	NA	TRBV18	TRBD1	CASSTTGSGETQYF	TGTGCCAGCTCAACGACAGGGTCGGGGGAGACCCAGTACTTC
TRBJ1-5	NA	TRBV15	TRBD1	CATSRDYRGHQPQHF	TGTGCCACCAGCAGAGATTACAGGGGGCATCAGCCCCAGCATTTT
TRBJ2-3	NA	TRBV7-2	TRBD2	CASSLIPGLSGAPTDTQYF	TGTGCCAGCAGCTTAATCCCCGGCCTAAGCGGGGCCCCCACAGATACGCAGTATTTT
TRBJ1-2	once	TRBV6-2/TRBV6-3	NA	CASSLSWRLGYTF	TGTGCCAGCAGTCTGAGCTGGAGATTAGGCTACACCTTC
TRBJ1-2	NA	TRBV7-2	TRBD1	CASSPTGGSGYTF	TGTGCCAGCAGCCCGACAGGGGGCTCTGGCTACACCTTC
TRBJ2-7	NA	TRBV4-3	TRBD1	CASSQDSGGRYEQYF	TGCGCCAGCAGCCAAGATTCAGGGGGACGGTACGAGCAGTACTTC
TRBJ1-3	NA	TRBV6-5	NA	CASGDRVRNTIYF	TGTGCCAGCGGAGACAGAGTCCGAAACACCATATATTTT
TRBJ2-1	NA	TRBV7-3	TRBD2	CASSPSGPTSGDYNEQFF	TGTGCCAGCAGCCCATCTGGTCCGACTAGCGGGGATTACAATGAGCAGTTCTTC
TRBJ2-7	NA	TRBV27	NA	CASSSSTGPHEQYF	TGTGCCAGCAGTTCTAGTACAGGGCCCCACGAGCAGTACTTC
TRBJ2-7	NA	TRBV5-4	NA	CASSLARGAVYEQYF	TGTGCCAGCAGCTTGGCCCGGGGGGCGGTCTACGAGCAGTACTTC
TRBJ1-2	NA	TRBV4-2	TRBD1	CASSARSEGAWDYGYTF	TGTGCCAGCAGCGCCCGATCGGAGGGGGCCTGGGATTATGGCTACACCTTC
TRBJ1-2	NA	TRBV7-9	NA	CASSPHRDGYTF	TGTGCCAGCAGCCCACACAGGGACGGCTACACCTTC
TRBJ1-5	NA	TRBV28	TRBD1	CASSVGQGSNQPQHF	TGTGCCAGCAGTGTGGGACAGGGAAGCAATCAGCCCCAGCATTTT